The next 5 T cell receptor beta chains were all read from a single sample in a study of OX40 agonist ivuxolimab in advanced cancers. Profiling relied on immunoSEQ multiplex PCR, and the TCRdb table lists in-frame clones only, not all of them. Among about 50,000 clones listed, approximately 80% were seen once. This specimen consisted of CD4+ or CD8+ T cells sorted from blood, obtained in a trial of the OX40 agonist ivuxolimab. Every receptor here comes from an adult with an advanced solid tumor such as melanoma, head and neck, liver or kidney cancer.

CDR3 in DNA: TGTGCCTGGAGTCTCCAAGGAAGGGGTAGTTATGGCTACACCTTC. Protein: CAWSLQGRGSYGYTF. The chain is built from TRBV30 and TRBJ1-2, with D possibly matching TRBD1 (5 bases). The CDR3 loop spans 15 amino acids. CDR1 and CDR2 (germline): GTSNPN, SVGIG (reference sequence). Trimming took 2 bases from V and 5 from J, leaving 18 bases between them.

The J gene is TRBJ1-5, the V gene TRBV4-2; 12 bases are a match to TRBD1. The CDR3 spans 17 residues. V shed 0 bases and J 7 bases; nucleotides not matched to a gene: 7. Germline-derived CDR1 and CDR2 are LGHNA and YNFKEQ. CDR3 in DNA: TGTGCCAGCAGCCAAGACTGGGACAGGGGGCTCAGGCAGCCCCAGCATTTT. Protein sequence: CASSQDWDRGLRQPQHF.

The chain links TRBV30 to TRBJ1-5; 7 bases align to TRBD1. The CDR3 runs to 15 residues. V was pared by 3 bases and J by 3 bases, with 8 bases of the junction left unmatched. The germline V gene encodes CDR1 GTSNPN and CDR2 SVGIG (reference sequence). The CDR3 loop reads CAWRDRTGPNQPQHF. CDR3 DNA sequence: TGTGCCTGGAGGGACAGGACAGGCCCCAATCAGCCCCAGCATTTT.

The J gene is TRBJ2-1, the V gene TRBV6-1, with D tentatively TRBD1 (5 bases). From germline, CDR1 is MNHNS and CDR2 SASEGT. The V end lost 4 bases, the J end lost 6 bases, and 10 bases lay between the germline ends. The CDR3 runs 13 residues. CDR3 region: CASSARRANEQFF. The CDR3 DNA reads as TGTGCCAGCAGTGCGCGCAGGGCCAATGAGCAGTTCTTC.

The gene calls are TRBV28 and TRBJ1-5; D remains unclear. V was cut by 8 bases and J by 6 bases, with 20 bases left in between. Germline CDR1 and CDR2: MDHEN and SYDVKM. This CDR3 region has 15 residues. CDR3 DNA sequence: TGTGCCAGCCGCGTGCCGGGCCCAAATAGTCAGCCCCAGCATTTT. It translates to CASRVPGPNSQPQHF.